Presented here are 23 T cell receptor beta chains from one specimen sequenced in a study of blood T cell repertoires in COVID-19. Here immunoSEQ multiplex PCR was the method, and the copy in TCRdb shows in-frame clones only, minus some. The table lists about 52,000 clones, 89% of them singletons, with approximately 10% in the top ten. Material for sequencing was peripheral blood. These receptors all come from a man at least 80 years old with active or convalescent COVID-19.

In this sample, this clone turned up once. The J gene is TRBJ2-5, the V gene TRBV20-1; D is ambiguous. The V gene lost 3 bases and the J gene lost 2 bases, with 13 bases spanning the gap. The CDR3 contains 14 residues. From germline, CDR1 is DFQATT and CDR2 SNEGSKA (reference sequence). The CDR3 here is CSASTRLFQETQYF. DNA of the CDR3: TGCAGTGCTAGTACCAGGTTGTTTCAAGAGACCCAGTACTTC.

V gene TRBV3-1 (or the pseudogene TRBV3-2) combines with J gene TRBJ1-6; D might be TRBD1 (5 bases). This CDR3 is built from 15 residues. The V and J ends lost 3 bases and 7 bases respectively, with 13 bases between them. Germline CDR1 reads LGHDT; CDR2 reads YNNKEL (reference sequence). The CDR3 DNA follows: TGTGCCAGCAGCCACTCCGCGCAGGGCAATTCACCCCTCCACTTT. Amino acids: CASSHSAQGNSPLHF.

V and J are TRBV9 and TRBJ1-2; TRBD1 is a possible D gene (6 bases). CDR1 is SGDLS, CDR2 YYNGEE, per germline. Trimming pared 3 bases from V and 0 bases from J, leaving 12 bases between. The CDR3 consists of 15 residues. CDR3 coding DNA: TGTGCCAGCAGCGCAAGACAGGCAGCTAACTATGGCTACACCTTC. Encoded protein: CASSARQAANYGYTF.

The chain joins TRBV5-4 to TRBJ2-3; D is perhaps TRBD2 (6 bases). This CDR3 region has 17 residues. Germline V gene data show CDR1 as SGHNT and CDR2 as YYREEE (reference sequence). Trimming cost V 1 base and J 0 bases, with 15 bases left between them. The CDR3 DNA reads TGTGCCAGCAGCTTGAGGCGGGACGGTACTAGCACAGATACGCAGTATTTT. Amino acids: CASSLRRDGTSTDTQYF. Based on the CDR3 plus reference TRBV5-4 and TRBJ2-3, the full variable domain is ETGVTQSPTHLIKTRGQQVTLRCSSQSGHNTVSWYQQALGQGPQFIFQYYREEENGRGNFPPRFSGLQFPNYSSELNVNALELDDSALYLCASSLRRDGTSTDTQYFGPGTRLTVL.

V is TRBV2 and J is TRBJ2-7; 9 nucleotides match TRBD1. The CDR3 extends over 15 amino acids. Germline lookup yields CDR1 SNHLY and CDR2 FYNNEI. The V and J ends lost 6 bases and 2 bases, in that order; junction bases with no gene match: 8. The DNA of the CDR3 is TGTGCCAGCAGAAGAGACAGGGGGGCCACCTACGAGCAGTACTTC. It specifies CASRRDRGATYEQYF.

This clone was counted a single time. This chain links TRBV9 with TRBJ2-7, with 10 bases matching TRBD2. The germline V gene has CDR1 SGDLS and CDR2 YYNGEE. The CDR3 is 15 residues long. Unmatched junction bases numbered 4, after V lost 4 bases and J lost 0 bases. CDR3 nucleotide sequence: TGTGCCAGCAGCTCCGAGCGGGAGGGCTCCTACGAGCAGTACTTC. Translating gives CASSSEREGSYEQYF.

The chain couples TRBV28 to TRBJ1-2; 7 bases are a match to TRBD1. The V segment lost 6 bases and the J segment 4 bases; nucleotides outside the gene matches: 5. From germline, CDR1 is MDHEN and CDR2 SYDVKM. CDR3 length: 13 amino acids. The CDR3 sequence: CASRVGTAYGYTF. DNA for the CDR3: TGTGCCAGCAGAGTGGGGACAGCCTATGGCTACACCTTC.

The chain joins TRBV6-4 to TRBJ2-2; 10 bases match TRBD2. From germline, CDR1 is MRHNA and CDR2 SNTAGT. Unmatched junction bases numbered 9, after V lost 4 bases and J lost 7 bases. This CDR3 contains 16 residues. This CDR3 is CASSARAGGPVGELFF. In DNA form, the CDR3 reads TGTGCCAGCAGTGCCCGAGCGGGAGGGCCGGTCGGGGAGCTGTTTTTT.

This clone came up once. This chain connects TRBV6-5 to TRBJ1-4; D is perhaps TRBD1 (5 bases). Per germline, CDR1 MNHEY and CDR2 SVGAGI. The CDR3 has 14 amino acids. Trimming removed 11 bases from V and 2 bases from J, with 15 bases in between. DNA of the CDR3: TGTGCCGGGACTTCGGGACCGACTAATGAAAAACTGTTTTTT. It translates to CAGTSGPTNEKLFF.

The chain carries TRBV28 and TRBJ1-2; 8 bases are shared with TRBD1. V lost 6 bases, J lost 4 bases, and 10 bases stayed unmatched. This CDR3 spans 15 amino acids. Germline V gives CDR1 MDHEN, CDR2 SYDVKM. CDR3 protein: CASSSGTGPFYGYTF. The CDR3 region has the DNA TGTGCCAGCAGCTCCGGGACAGGCCCTTTCTATGGCTACACCTTC.

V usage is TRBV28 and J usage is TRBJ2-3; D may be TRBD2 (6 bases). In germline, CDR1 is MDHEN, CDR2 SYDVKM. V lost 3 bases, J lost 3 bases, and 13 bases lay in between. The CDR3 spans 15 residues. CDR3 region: CASSLGGVGTDTQYF. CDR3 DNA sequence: TGTGCCAGCAGTTTGGGGGGAGTGGGGACAGATACGCAGTATTTT.

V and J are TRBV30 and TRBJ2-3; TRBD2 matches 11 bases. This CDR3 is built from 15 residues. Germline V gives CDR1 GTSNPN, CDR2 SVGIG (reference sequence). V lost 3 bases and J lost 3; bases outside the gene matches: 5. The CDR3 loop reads CAWRGLAAVTDTQYF. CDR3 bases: TGTGCCTGGAGGGGACTAGCGGCAGTTACAGATACGCAGTATTTT.

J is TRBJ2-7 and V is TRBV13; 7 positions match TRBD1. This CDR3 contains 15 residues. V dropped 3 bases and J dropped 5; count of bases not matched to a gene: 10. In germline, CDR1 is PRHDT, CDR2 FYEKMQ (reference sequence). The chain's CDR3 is CASSFREQGINEQYF. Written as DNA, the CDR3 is TGTGCCAGCAGCTTTCGGGAACAGGGGATCAACGAGCAGTACTTC.

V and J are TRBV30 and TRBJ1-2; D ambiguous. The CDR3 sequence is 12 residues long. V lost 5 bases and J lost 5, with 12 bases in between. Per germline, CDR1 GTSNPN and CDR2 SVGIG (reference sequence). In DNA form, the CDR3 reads TGTGCCTGGGGAGAACAGAGTTATGGCTACACCTTC. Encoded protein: CAWGEQSYGYTF.

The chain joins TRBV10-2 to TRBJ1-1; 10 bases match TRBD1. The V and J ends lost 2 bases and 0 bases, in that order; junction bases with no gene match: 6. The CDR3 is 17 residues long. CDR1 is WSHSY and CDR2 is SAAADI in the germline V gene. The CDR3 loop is CASSEIPGQGLNTEAFF. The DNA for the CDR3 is TGCGCCAGCAGTGAGATCCCGGGACAGGGGTTGAACACTGAAGCTTTCTTT.

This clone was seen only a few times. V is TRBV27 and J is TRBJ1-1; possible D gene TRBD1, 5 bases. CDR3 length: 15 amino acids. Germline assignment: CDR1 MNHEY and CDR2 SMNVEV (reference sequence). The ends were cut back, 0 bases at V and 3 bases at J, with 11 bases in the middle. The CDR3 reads CASSLSGGGYTEAFF. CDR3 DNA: TGTGCCAGCAGTTTATCGGGGGGGGGATACACTGAAGCTTTCTTT.

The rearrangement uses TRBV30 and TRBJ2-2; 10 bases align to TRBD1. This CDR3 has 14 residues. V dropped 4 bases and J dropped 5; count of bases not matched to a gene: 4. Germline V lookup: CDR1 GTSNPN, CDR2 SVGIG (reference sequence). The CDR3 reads CAWKRQGATGELFF. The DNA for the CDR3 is TGTGCCTGGAAAAGACAGGGGGCAACCGGGGAGCTGTTTTTT.

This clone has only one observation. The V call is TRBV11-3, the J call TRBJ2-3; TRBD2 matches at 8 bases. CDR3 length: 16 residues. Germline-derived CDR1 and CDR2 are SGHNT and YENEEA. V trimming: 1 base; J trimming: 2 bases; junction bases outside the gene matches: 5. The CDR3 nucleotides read TGTGCCAGCAGCTTAGTAGGCGGGGGGCTCACAGATACGCAGTATTTT. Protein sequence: CASSLVGGGLTDTQYF.

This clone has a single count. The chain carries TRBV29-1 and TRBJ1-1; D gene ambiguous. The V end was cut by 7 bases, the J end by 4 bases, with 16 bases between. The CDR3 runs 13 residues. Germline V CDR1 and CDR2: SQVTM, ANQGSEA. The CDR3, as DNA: TGCAGCGGGTCAGCCGCCGGGGTCACTGAAGCTTTCTTT. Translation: CSGSAAGVTEAFF.

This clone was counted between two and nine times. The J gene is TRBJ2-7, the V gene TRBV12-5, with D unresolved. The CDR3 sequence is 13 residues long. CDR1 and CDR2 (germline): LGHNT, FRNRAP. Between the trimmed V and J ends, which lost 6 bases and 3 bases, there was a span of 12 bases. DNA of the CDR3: TGTGCTAGTGGCCTCCGACAAGACTACGAGCAGTACTTC. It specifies CASGLRQDYEQYF.

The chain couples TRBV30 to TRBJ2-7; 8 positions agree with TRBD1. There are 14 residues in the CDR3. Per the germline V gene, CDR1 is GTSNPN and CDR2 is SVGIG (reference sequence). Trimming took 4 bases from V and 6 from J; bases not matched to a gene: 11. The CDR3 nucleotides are TGTGCCTGGACCACAGGGGGAAGGTTTCGCGAGCAGTACTTC. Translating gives CAWTTGGRFREQYF.

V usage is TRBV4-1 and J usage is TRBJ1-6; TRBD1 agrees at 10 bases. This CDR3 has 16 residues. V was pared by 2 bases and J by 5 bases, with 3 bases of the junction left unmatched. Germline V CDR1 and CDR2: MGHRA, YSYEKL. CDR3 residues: CASSQTGTGDNSPLHF. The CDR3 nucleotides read TGCGCCAGCAGCCAAACCGGGACAGGGGATAATTCACCCCTCCACTTT.

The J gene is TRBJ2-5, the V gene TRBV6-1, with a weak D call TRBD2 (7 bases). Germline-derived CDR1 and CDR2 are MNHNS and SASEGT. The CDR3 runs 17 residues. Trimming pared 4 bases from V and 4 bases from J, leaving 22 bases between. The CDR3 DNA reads TGTGCCAGCAGTGGAAGAAGGGGGGGCGCCCTTGGAGAGACCCAGTACTTC. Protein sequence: CASSGRRGGALGETQYF.